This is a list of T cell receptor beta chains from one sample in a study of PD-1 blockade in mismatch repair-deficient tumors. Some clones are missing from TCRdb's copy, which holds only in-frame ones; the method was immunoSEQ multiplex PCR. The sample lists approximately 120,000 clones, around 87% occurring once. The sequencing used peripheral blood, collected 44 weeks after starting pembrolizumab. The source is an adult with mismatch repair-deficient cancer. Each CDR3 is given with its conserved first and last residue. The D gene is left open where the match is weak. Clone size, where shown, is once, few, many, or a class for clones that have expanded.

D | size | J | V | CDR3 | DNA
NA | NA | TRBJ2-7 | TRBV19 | CASSGGAEQYF | TGTGCCAGTAGTGGAGGAGCCGAGCAGTACTTC
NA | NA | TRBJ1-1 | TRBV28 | CATDRNTEAFF | TGTGCCACCGACAGGAACACTGAAGCTTTCTTT
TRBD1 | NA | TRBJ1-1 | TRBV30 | CAWPRQGNTEAFF | TGTGCCTGGCCCAGACAGGGAAACACTGAAGCTTTCTTT
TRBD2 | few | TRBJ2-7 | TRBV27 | CASSFEAGGSYEQYF | TGTGCCAGCAGTTTTGAGGCGGGAGGCTCCTACGAGCAGTACTTC
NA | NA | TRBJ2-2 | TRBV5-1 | CASSRRTPPGELFF | TGCGCCAGCAGCCGAAGGACTCCCCCCGGGGAGCTGTTTTTT
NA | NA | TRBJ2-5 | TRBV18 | CASSPNSGQETQYF | TGTGCCAGCTCACCCAATTCCGGCCAAGAGACCCAGTACTTC
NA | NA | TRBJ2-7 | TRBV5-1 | CASSGGFSYEQYF | TGCGCCAGCAGCGGCGGATTTTCCTACGAGCAGTACTTC
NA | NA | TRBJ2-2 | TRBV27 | CASSLLSWGDTGELFF | TGTGCCAGCAGTTTACTTAGTTGGGGGGATACCGGGGAGCTGTTTTTT
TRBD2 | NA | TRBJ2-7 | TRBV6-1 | CASRKRGASYEQYF | TGTGCCAGCCGGAAGCGGGGTGCATCCTACGAGCAGTACTTC
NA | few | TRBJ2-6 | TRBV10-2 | CASRDSGANVLTF | TGCGCCAGCAGGGACTCTGGGGCCAACGTCCTGACTTTC
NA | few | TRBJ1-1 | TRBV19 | CASSPTGIVEAFF | TGTGCCAGTAGCCCCACGGGGATTGTTGAAGCTTTCTTT
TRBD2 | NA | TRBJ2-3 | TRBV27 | CASRLLAGGPGGNTQYF | TGTGCCAGCAGACTACTAGCGGGAGGACCCGGCGGGAATACGCAGTATTTT
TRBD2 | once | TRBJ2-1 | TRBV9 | CASSFSPLAGDEGEQFF | TGTGCCAGCAGCTTTTCCCCCCTAGCGGGAGATGAAGGTGAGCAGTTCTTC
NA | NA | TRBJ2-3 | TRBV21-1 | CASSTHWGLAGGSSSTDTQYF | TGTGCCAGCAGCACCCATTGGGGACTAGCGGGAGGGTCCTCTAGCACAGATACGCAGTATTTT
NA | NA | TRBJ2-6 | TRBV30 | CAWVIGGGPGANVLTF | TGTGCCTGGGTGATTGGGGGAGGCCCTGGGGCCAACGTCCTGACTTTC
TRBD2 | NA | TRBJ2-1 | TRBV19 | CASSLRREKFMDEQFF | TGTGCCAGTAGTCTAAGGCGGGAGAAGTTTATGGATGAGCAGTTCTTC
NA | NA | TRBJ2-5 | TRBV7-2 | CASSKDTSQETQYF | TGTGCCAGCAGCAAGGACACCTCCCAAGAGACCCAGTACTTC
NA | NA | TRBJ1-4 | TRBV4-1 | CASSQATGKNEKLFF | TGCGCCAGCAGCCAAGCTACCGGGAAGAATGAAAAACTGTTTTTT
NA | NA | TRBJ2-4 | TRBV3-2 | CASSLQYF | TGTGCCAGCAGCCTCCAGTACTTC
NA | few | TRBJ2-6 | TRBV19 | CASSTGRPVTSGANVLTF | TGTGCCAGTAGTACAGGACGGCCTGTCACCTCTGGGGCCAACGTCCTGACTTTC
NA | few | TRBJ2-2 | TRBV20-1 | CSASVAGELFF | TGCAGTGCTAGTGTTGCCGGGGAGCTGTTTTTT
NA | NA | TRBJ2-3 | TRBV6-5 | CASSSPSASDTQYF | TGTGCCAGCAGTTCGCCGTCGGCGTCAGATACGCAGTATTTT
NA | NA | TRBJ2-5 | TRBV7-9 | CASSLRSETQYF | TGTGCCAGCAGCTTACGGTCCGAGACCCAGTACTTC